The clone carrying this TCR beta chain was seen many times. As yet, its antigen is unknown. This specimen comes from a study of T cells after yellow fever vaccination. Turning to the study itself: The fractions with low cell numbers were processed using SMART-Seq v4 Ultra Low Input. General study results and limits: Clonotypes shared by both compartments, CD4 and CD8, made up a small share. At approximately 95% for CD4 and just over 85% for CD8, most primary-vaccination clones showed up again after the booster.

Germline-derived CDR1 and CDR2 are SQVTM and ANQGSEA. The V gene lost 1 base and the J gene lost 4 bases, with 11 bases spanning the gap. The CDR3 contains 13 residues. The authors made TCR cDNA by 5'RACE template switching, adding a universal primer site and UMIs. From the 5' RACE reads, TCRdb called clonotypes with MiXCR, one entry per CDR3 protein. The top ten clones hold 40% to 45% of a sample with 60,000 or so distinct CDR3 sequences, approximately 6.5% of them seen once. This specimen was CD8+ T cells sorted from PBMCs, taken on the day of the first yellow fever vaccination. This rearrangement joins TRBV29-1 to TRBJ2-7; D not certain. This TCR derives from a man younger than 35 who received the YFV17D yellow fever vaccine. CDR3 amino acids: CSVEADGSYEQYF. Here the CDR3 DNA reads TGCAGCGTTGAAGCGGACGGATCGTACGAGCAGTACTTC.